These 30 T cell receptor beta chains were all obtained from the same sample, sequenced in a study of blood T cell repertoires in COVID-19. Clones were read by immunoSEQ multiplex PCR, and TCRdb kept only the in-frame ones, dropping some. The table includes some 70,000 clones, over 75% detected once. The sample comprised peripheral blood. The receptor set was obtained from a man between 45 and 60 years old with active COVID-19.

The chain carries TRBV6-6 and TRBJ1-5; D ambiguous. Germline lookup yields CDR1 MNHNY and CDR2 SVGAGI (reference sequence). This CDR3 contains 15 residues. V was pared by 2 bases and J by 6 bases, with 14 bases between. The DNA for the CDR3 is TGTGCCAGCAGTTACGAGGGTGCATCGGGTCAGCCCCAGCATTTT. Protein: CASSYEGASGQPQHF.

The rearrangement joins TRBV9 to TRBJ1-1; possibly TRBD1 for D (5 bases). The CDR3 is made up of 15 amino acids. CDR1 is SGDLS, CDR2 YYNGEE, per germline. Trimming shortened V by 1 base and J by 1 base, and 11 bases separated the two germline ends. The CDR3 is CASSVYSQGNTEAFF. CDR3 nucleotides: TGTGCCAGCAGCGTATATTCGCAGGGGAACACTGAAGCTTTCTTT.

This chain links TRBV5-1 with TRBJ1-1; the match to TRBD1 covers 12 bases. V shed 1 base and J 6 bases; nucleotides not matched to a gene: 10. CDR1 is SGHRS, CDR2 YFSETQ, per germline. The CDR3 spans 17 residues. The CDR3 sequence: CASSLQGAGQGASEAFF. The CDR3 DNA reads TGCGCCAGCAGCTTGCAGGGCGCGGGACAGGGGGCGTCTGAAGCTTTCTTT. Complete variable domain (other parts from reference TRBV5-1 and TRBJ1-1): KAGVTQTPRYLIKTRGQQVTLSCSPISGHRSVSWYQQTPGQGLQFLFEYFSETQRNKGNFPGRFSGRQFSNSRSEMNVSTLELGDSALYLCASSLQGAGQGASEAFFGQGTRLTVV.

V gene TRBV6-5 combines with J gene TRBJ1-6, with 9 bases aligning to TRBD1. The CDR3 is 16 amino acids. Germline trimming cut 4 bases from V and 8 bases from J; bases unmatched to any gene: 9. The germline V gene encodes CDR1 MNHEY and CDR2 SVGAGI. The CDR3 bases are TGTGCCAGCAGTTTCCGATTGAGGACAGGGGATTCACCCCTCCACTTT. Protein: CASSFRLRTGDSPLHF.

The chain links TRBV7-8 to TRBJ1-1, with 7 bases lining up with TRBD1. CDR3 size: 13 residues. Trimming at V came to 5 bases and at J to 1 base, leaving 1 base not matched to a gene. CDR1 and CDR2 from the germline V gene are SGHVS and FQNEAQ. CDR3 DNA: TGTGCCAGCAGCAGGGACAGGAACACTGAAGCTTTCTTT. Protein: CASSRDRNTEAFF.

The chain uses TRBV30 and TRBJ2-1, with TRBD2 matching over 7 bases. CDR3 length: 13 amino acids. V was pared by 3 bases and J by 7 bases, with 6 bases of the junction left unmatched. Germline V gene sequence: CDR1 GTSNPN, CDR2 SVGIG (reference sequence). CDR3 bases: TGTGCCTGGAGCCCGACTAGCCTAAATGAGCAGTTCTTC. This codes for CAWSPTSLNEQFF.

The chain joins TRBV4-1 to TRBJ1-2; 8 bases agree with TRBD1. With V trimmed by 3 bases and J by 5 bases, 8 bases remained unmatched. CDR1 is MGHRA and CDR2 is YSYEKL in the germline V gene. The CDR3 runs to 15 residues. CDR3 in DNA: TGCGCCAGCAGCCAGGCTACGGACAGGGAGTATGGCTACACCTTC. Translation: CASSQATDREYGYTF.

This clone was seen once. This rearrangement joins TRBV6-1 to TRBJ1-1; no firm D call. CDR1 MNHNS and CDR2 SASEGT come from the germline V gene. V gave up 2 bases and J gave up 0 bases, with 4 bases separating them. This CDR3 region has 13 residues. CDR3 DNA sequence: TGTGCCAGCAGTGAAATCGTGAACACTGAAGCTTTCTTT. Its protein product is CASSEIVNTEAFF.

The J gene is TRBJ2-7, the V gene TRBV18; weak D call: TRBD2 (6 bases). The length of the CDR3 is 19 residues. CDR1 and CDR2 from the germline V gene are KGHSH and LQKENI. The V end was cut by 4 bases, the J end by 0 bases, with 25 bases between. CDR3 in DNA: TGTGCCAGCTCACTAGAACCGGGACTTCCCCGATTCTTCTCCTACGAGCAGTACTTC. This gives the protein CASSLEPGLPRFFSYEQYF.

CDR3 region: CAWTGGEKRGYEQYF. CDR3 nucleotide sequence: TGTGCCTGGACAGGGGGCGAGAAAAGGGGCTACGAGCAGTACTTC. The V and J genes are TRBV30 and TRBJ2-7; 8 nucleotides align to TRBD1. The germline V gene has CDR1 GTSNPN and CDR2 SVGIG (reference sequence). The junction had 11 bases not matched to a gene; V was cut back by 4 bases and J by 3 bases. This CDR3 has 15 amino acids.

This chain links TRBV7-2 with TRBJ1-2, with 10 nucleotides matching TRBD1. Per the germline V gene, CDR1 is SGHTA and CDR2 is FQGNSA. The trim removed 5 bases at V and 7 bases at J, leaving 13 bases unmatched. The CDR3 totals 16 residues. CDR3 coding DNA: TGTGCCAGCAGCCAAAGTGGGGGGACAGGGGTCGCTGGCTACACCTTC. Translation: CASSQSGGTGVAGYTF.

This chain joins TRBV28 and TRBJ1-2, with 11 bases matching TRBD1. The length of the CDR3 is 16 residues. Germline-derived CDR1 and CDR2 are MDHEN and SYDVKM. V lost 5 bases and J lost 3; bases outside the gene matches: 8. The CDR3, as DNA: TGTGCCAGCAGTCCCCAAAGGGGACAGGGGGACTATGGCTACACCTTC. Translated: CASSPQRGQGDYGYTF.

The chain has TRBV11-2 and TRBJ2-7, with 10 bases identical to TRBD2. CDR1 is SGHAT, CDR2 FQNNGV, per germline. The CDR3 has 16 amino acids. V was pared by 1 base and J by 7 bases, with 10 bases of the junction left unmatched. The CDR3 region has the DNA TGTGCCAGCAGCTTAGCTATGGCTAGCGGGAGTAGGGAGCAGTACTTC. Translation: CASSLAMASGSREQYF.

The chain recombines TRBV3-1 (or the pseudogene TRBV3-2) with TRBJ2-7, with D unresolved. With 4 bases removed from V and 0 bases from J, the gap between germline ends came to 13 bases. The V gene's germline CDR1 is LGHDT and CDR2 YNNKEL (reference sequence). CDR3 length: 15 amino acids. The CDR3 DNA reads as TGTGCCAGCAGCCCCTCCGCGAGGAGCTCCTACGAGCAGTACTTC. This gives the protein CASSPSARSSYEQYF.

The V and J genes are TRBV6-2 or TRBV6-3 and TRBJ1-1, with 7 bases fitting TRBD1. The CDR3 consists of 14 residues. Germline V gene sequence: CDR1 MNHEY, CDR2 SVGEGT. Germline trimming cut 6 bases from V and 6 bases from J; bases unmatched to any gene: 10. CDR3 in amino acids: CASSQQGWGAEAFF. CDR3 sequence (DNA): TGTGCCAGCAGCCAACAGGGGTGGGGTGCTGAAGCTTTCTTT.

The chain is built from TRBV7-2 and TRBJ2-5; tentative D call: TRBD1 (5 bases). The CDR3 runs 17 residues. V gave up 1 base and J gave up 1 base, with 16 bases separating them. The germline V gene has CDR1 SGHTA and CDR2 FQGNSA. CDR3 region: CASSLVRSSGAQETQYF. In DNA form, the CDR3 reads TGTGCCAGCAGCTTAGTCCGCTCTTCTGGGGCCCAAGAGACCCAGTACTTC.

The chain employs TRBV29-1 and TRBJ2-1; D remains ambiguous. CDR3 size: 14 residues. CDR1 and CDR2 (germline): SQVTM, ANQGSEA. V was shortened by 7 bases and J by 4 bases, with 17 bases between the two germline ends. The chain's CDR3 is CSANLRSGYNEQFF. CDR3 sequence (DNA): TGCAGCGCCAACCTCAGATCGGGTTACAATGAGCAGTTCTTC.

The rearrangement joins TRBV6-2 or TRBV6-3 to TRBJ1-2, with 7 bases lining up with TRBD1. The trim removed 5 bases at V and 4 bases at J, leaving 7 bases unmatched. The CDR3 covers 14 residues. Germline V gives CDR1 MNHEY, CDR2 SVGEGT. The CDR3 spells CASSLPGTAYGYTF. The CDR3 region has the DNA TGTGCCAGCAGTCTTCCCGGGACAGCCTATGGCTACACCTTC.

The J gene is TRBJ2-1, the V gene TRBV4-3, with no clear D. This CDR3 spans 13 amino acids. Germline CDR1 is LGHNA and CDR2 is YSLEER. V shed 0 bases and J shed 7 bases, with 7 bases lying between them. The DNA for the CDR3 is TGCGCCAGCAGCCAAGATTCGCGGAATGAGCAGTTCTTC. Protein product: CASSQDSRNEQFF.

CDR3 amino acids: CASRQRESYTGELFF. CDR3 DNA: TGTGCCAGTCGCCAGCGGGAGTCGTACACCGGGGAGCTGTTTTTT. The chain joins TRBV19 to TRBJ2-2; 8 nucleotides line up with TRBD2. The CDR3 has 15 residues. The germline V gene encodes CDR1 LNHDA and CDR2 SQIVND (reference sequence). V lost 8 bases and J lost 3; bases outside the gene matches: 8.

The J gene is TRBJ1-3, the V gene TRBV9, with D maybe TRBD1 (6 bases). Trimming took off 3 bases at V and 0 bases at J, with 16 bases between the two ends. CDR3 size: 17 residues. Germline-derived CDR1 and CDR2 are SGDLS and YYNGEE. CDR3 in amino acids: CASSADSQGFSGNTIYF. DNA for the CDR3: TGTGCCAGCAGCGCGGACTCACAGGGTTTCTCTGGAAACACCATATATTTT. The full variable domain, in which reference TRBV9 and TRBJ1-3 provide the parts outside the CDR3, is DSGVTQTPKHLITATGQRVTLRCSPRSGDLSVYWYQQSLDQGLQFLIQYYNGEERAKGNILERFSAQQFPDLHSELNLSSLELGDSALYFCASSADSQGFSGNTIYFGEGSWLTVV.

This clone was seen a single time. CDR3 protein: CASSPGPGEKLFF. CDR3 DNA: TGTGCCAGCAGTCCAGGGCCGGGTGAAAAACTGTTTTTT. This chain connects TRBV12-3 or TRBV12-4 to TRBJ1-4; D might be TRBD1 (5 bases). The V and J ends lost 5 bases and 7 bases respectively, with 11 bases between them. This CDR3 comprises 13 residues.

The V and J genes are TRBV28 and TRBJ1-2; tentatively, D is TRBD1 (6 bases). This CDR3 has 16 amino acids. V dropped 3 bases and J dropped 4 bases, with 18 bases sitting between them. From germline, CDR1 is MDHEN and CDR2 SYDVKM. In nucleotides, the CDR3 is TGTGCCAGCAGTTTTATGGGGGGGCGCAGGGCCTATGGCTACACCTTC. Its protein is CASSFMGGRRAYGYTF.

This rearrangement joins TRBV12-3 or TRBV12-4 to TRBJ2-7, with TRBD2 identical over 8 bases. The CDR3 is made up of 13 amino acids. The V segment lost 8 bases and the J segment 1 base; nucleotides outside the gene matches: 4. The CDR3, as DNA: TGTGCCAGCCTTAGCGGGACTTCCTACGAGCAGTACTTC. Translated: CASLSGTSYEQYF.

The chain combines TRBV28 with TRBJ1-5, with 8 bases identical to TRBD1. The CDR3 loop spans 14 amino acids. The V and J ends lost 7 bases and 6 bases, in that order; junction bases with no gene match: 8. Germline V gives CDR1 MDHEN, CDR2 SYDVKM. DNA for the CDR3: TGTGCCAGCACCGATGGGACAGGCGGTCAGCCCCAGCATTTT. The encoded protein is CASTDGTGGQPQHF.

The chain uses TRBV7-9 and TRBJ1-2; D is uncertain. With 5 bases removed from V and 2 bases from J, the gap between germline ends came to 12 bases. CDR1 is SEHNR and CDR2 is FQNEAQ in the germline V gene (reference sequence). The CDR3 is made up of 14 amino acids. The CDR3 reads CASSATQVNYGYTF. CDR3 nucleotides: TGTGCCAGCAGCGCCACCCAGGTGAACTATGGCTACACCTTC. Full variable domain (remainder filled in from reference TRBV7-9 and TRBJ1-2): DTGVSQNPRHKITKRGQNVTFRCDPISEHNRLYWYRQTLGQGPEFLTYFQNEAQLEKSRLLSDRFSAERPKGSFSTLEIQRTEQGDSAMYLCASSATQVNYGYTFGSGTRLTVV.

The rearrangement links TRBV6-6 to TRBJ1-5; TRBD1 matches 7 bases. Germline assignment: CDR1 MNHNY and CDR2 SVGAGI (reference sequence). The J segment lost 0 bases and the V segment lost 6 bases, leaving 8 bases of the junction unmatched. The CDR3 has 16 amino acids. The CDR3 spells CASSRRQGDSNQPQHF. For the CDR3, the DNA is TGTGCCAGCAGCCGTCGACAGGGCGATAGCAATCAGCCCCAGCATTTT.

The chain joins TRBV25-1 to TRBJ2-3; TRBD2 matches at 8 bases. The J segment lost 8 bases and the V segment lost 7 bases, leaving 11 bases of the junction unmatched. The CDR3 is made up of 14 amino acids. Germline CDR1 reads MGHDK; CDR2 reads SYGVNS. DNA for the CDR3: TGTGCCAGCACTCCCCCGGGGGGGCGGGTTACGCAGTATTTT. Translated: CASTPPGGRVTQYF.

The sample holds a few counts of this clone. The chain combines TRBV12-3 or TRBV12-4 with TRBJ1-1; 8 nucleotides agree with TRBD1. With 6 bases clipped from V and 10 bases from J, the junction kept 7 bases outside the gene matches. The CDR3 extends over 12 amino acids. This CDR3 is CASSRGQGAAFF. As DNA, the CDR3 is TGTGCCAGCAGCCGCGGACAGGGTGCAGCTTTCTTT.

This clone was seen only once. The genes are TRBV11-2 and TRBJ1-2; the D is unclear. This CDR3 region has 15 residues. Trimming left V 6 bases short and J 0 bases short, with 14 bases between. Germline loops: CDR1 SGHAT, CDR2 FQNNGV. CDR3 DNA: TGTGCCAGCAGTCACATAACGGGGACTAACTATGGCTACACCTTC. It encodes CASSHITGTNYGYTF.